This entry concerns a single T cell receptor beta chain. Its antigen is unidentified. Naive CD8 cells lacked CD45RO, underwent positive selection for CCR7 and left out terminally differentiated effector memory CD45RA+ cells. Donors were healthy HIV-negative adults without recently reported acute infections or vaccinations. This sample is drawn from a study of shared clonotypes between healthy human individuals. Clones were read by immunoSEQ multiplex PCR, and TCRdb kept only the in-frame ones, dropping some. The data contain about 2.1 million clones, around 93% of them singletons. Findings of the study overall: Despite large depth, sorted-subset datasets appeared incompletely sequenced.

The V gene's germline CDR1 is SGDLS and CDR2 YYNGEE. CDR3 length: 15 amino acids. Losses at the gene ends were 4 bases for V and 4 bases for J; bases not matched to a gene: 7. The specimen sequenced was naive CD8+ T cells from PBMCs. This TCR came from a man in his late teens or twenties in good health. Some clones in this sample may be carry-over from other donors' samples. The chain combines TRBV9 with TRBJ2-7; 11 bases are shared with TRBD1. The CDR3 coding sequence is TGTGCCAGCAGCCCGGACAGGGGGCCTAGATACGAGCAGTACTTC. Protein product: CASSPDRGPRYEQYF.